This T cell receptor (beta chain) is drawn from a study of blood T cell repertoires in COVID-19. Study at large: Collection of acute and convalescent COVID-19 samples took place in the United States, Italy and Spain. T cells, B-cell-depleted T cells, or PBMCs provided the cDNA or gDNA that served as material.

Original handling: Researchers report that nucleated cell counts were estimated from reference gene primer amplification. TCRdb's copy holds only in-frame clones and misses some; the assay was immunoSEQ multiplex PCR. Clone size and V and J calls were adopted from that table, with D and trimming inferred from the DNA. Among about 40,000 clones listed, just under 85% were seen once. Germline CDR1 MNHEY, CDR2 SVGAGI. The V and J ends lost 7 bases and 0 bases respectively, with 11 bases between them. This CDR3 is 14 amino acids long. The material sequenced was peripheral blood. The chain is built from TRBV6-5 and TRBJ2-3, with a tentative D call TRBD2 (6 bases). This clonotype was sampled from a woman in her fifties or sixties with acute or convalescent COVID-19. CDR3 nucleotide sequence: TGTGCCAGCAAACTGGACTATAGCACAGATACGCAGTATTTT. Translation gives CASKLDYSTDTQYF.